This T cell receptor (beta chain) originates from a study of T cell responses to AZD1222 COVID-19 vaccine. About this clone itself: Antigen unknown.

Study-wide points: The span of vaccine-associated CD4 TCRs extended across spike, with dominance at 160-218 and 743-854.

Libraries were prepared by immunoSEQ multiplex PCR; TCRdb keeps only in-frame clonotypes and omits some of them. Of 25,000 to 30,000 clones listed, about 90% are singletons. J lost 3 bases, V lost 3 bases, and 13 bases had no gene match. The CDR3 has 16 amino acids. Germline V gene data show CDR1 as DFQATT and CDR2 as SNEGSKA (reference sequence). The TCR sequence derives from an adult who received the AZD1222 COVID-19 vaccine. Sequences were derived from peripheral blood, sampled 28 days after the second AZD1222 dose. The gene calls are TRBV20-1 and TRBJ2-7, with 8 positions matching TRBD1. The CDR3 spells CSASYEQGVSDYEQYF. DNA of the CDR3: TGCAGTGCTAGTTACGAACAGGGGGTTTCGGACTACGAGCAGTACTTC.